The subject of this entry is one T cell receptor beta chain. The target antigen is unknown. When the RNA was reverse transcribed, random hexamers were used with an input of about 0.45 to 1 ug. The amplification used immunoSEQ multiplex PCR on TCR beta CDR3; it spanned 54 Vbeta and 13 Jbeta. TCRdb analysed the immunoSEQ multiplex PCR reads with MiXCR anew, one entry per CDR3 protein. The sample holds about 47,000 distinct CDR3 sequences, 92% seen once. The length of the CDR3 is 16 residues. With 0 bases clipped from V and 5 bases from J, the junction kept 9 bases outside the gene matches. Germline V gene sequence: CDR1 MNHEY, CDR2 SMNVEV (reference sequence). The control group consisted of healthy donors matched for age and sex. The data originate from a study of CD8 T cells in Susac syndrome. Study findings and constraints: It was acknowledged in the study that its TCR sequencing and HLA analysis involved a relatively small number of individuals.

This TCR was recovered from a human donor in good health. The chain employs TRBV27 and TRBJ2-5; 7 bases match TRBD1. The specimen was CD8+ T cells from PBMCs. The CDR3 sequence: CASSLSDRLGEETQYF. The DNA for the CDR3 is TGTGCCAGCAGTTTATCGGACAGGTTGGGGGAGGAGACCCAGTACTTC.